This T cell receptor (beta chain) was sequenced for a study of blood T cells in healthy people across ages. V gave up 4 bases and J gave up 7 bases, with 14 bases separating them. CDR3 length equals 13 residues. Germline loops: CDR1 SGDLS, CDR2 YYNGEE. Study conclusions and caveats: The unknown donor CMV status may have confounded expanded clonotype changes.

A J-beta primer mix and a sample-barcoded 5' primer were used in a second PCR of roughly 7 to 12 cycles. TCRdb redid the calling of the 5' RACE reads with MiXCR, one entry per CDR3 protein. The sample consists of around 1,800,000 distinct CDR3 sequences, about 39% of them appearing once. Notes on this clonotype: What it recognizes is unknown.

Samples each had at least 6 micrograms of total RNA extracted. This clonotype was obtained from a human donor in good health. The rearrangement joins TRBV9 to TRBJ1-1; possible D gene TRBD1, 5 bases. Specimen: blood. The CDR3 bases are TGTGCCAGCAGCTCCTCAGGACAAGGTGAAGCTTTCTTT. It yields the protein CASSSSGQGEAFF.